Below, 32 T cell receptor beta chains from the same sample are listed, as sequenced in a study of OX40 agonist ivuxolimab in advanced cancers. Profiled with immunoSEQ multiplex PCR; TCRdb holds only in-frame clones, not every one. The table shows tens of thousands of clones, with about nine tenths occurring only once. Sequences were derived from CD4+ or CD8+ T cells sorted from blood, sampled in a trial of the OX40 agonist ivuxolimab. The receptors come from an adult with an advanced solid tumor such as melanoma, head and neck, liver or kidney cancer.

The rearrangement links TRBV11-2 to TRBJ2-3; D is possibly TRBD2 (5 bases). The CDR3 runs to 13 residues. V was cut by 5 bases and J by 6 bases, with 12 bases left in between. The germline CDR1 and CDR2 sequences are SGHAT and FQNNGV. CDR3 sequence (DNA): TGTGCCAGCAGCCTATCGGAGCGGGATACGCAGTATTTT. Protein product: CASSLSERDTQYF.

The J gene is TRBJ1-1, the V gene TRBV28, with D possibly matching TRBD1 (5 bases). This CDR3 comprises 15 residues. Trimming shortened V by 2 bases and J by 6 bases, and 16 bases separated the two germline ends. The germline CDR1 and CDR2 sequences are MDHEN and SYDVKM. The DNA of the CDR3 is TGTGCCAGCAGTTTAGGTGGCAGGGCAAGCGCTGAAGCTTTCTTT. This encodes CASSLGGRASAEAFF. The variable domain in full, with the rest retrieved from reference TRBV28 and TRBJ1-1, is DVKVTQSSRYLVKRTGEKVFLECVQDMDHENMFWYRQDPGLGLRLIYFSYDVKMKEKGDIPEGYSVSREKKERFSLILESASTNQTSMYLCASSLGGRASAEAFFGQGTRLTVV.

CDR3 region: CASSRPVQETQYF. In DNA form, the CDR3 reads TGTGCCAGCAGCCGGCCAGTACAAGAGACCCAGTACTTC. The rearrangement joins TRBV7-9 to TRBJ2-5; no clear D gene. The CDR3 covers 13 residues. The germline V gene has CDR1 SEHNR and CDR2 FQNEAQ (reference sequence). Trimming pared 5 bases from V and 2 bases from J, leaving 9 bases between. The variable domain in full, completed from reference TRBV7-9 and TRBJ2-5, reads DTGVSQNPRHKITKRGQNVTFRCDPISEHNRLYWYRQTLGQGPEFLTYFQNEAQLEKSRLLSDRFSAERPKGSFSTLEIQRTEQGDSAMYLCASSRPVQETQYFGPGTRLLVL.

This clone was detected only a few times. This chain links TRBV5-1 with TRBJ2-3, with a possible D match to TRBD1 (5 bases). The germline V gene encodes CDR1 SGHRS and CDR2 YFSETQ. The V and J ends lost 3 bases and 4 bases respectively, with 12 bases between them. The CDR3 extends over 14 amino acids. CDR3 bases: TGCGCCAGCAGCTCCAGGGTTGCAGCAGATACGCAGTATTTT. This sequence encodes CASSSRVAADTQYF.

This sequence joins TRBV10-3 and TRBJ1-2; TRBD1 matches at 10 bases. Germline loops: CDR1 ENHRY, CDR2 SYGVKD. The CDR3 is 14 residues long. Germline trimming cut 5 bases from V and 2 bases from J; bases unmatched to any gene: 2. The CDR3 DNA follows: TGTGCCATCAGTCAGGGACAGGGGAACTATGGCTACACCTTC. Translating it yields CAISQGQGNYGYTF.

This chain joins TRBV6-5 and TRBJ1-5; 10 positions agree with TRBD1. Losses at the gene ends were 5 bases for V and 5 bases for J; bases not matched to a gene: 6. The germline V gene encodes CDR1 MNHEY and CDR2 SVGAGI. The CDR3 extends over 15 amino acids. Here the CDR3 DNA reads TGTGCCAGCAGTCCAGCGGGACAGGGGTATCAGCCCCAGCATTTT. Its translation is CASSPAGQGYQPQHF.

This rearrangement joins TRBV7-9 to TRBJ1-1; unclear D gene. This CDR3 comprises 14 residues. V was cut by 1 base and J by 4 bases, with 10 bases left in between. Germline V gene data show CDR1 as SEHNR and CDR2 as FQNEAQ (reference sequence). In DNA form, the CDR3 reads TGTGCCAGCAGCTTAGATGGGGTGGGCACTGAAGCTTTCTTT. This sequence encodes CASSLDGVGTEAFF.

The V call is TRBV6-5, the J call TRBJ2-7; D ambiguous. Germline-derived CDR1 and CDR2 are MNHEY and SVGAGI. V gave up 6 bases and J gave up 6 bases, with 15 bases separating them. This CDR3 is built from 13 residues. CDR3 sequence (DNA): TGTGCCAGCAGCCCGGTACTGGACGGCGAGCAGTACTTC. As protein: CASSPVLDGEQYF.

This clone was recorded only once. The rearrangement joins TRBV27 to TRBJ1-5; no clear D gene. This CDR3 has 14 residues. V lost 5 bases to trimming and J lost 0 bases, with 8 bases between them. Looked up from germline, CDR1 is MNHEY and CDR2 is SMNVEV (reference sequence). Here the CDR3 reads CASSPNDSNQPQHF. The DNA of the CDR3 is TGTGCCAGCAGTCCGAATGATAGCAATCAGCCCCAGCATTTT.

The chain links TRBV7-3 to TRBJ2-5; D gene unclear. This CDR3 comprises 13 residues. Trimming took 5 bases from V and 5 from J, leaving 12 bases between them. Germline V gives CDR1 SGHTA, CDR2 FQGTGA. The CDR3 DNA reads TGTGCCAGCAGCCCCGCTATAGGGGAGACCCAGTACTTC. This codes for CASSPAIGETQYF.

This chain joins TRBV5-5 and TRBJ1-4; D gene ambiguous. Germline V CDR1 and CDR2: SGHKS, YYEKEE (reference sequence). The CDR3 totals 13 residues. V was cut by 1 base and J by 5 bases, with 6 bases left in between. The CDR3 reads CASSLLGNEKLFF. The DNA for the CDR3 is TGTGCCAGCAGCTTGTTAGGGAATGAAAAACTGTTTTTT.

This clone turned up a few times. The chain links TRBV20-1 to TRBJ1-4, with TRBD1 as a possible D gene (5 bases). CDR1 and CDR2 from the germline V gene are DFQATT and SNEGSKA (reference sequence). V lost 6 bases to trimming and J lost 8 bases, with 7 bases between them. The CDR3 has 10 amino acids. This chain's CDR3 is CSARQEKLFF. DNA for the CDR3: TGCAGTGCACGACAGGAAAAACTGTTTTTT.

The CDR3 region is CSVGQTYNEQFF. The CDR3 coding sequence is TGCAGCGTGGGACAGACATACAATGAGCAGTTCTTC. The chain employs TRBV29-1 and TRBJ2-1, with TRBD1 identical over 7 bases. The CDR3 is 12 amino acids. Germline values: CDR1 SQVTM, CDR2 ANQGSEA. The V and J ends lost 6 bases and 4 bases, in that order; junction bases with no gene match: 3.

The chain employs TRBV27 and TRBJ1-4; maybe TRBD1 (6 bases). Germline V gene sequence: CDR1 MNHEY, CDR2 SMNVEV (reference sequence). Trimming removed 5 bases at V and 8 bases at J, with 12 bases between. The CDR3 loop spans 13 amino acids. The CDR3 spells CASSTGTREKLFF. CDR3 DNA: TGTGCCAGCAGTACAGGGACGAGGGAAAAACTGTTTTTT.

The chain couples TRBV10-3 to TRBJ1-6, with D perhaps matching TRBD1 (6 bases). The CDR3 runs to 15 residues. CDR1 and CDR2 (germline): ENHRY, SYGVKD. V lost 6 bases, J lost 7 bases, and 16 bases lay in between. CDR3 sequence: CAISTSTGSNSPLHF. In DNA, the CDR3 is TGTGCCATCAGCACCTCGACAGGATCGAATTCACCCCTCCACTTT.

The chain uses TRBV29-1 and TRBJ2-1; D uncertain. CDR1 SQVTM and CDR2 ANQGSEA come from the germline V gene. Trimming pared 2 bases from V and 1 base from J, leaving 9 bases between. CDR3 size: 14 residues. The CDR3 DNA reads TGCAGCGTTGAATCTAGTCGTTCCTACAATGAGCAGTTCTTC. Protein: CSVESSRSYNEQFF.

The chain has TRBV5-6 and TRBJ1-2; 7 bases line up with TRBD1. The CDR3 consists of 14 residues. V lost 1 base to trimming and J lost 7 bases; unmatched junction nucleotides: 7. Germline CDR1 is SGHDT and CDR2 is YYEEEE. The CDR3 DNA follows: TGTGCCAGCAGCTTGTTTGCGGCAGGGGGTGGCTACACCTTC. Amino acid sequence: CASSLFAAGGGYTF.

The genes are TRBV18 and TRBJ2-5; 9 bases agree with TRBD2. Looked up from germline, CDR1 is KGHSH and CDR2 is LQKENI. The ends lost 1 base at V and 4 bases at J; junction bases unmatched: 4. The CDR3 is 15 amino acids. This chain's CDR3 is CASSPRSGSGETQYF. The CDR3 DNA sequence: TGTGCCAGCTCACCACGTAGCGGGAGTGGAGAGACCCAGTACTTC.

There are a few counts of this clone. The rearrangement uses TRBV6-1 and TRBJ2-7, with D hard to call. The CDR3 is 15 amino acids. Trimming took 2 bases from V and 4 from J, leaving 15 bases between them. Germline V gives CDR1 MNHNS, CDR2 SASEGT. CDR3 protein: CASSEQSSGPYEQYF. The CDR3 DNA reads as TGTGCCAGCAGTGAACAGTCTTCAGGTCCGTACGAGCAGTACTTC.

V gene TRBV6-1 combines with J gene TRBJ2-1, with 8 bases fitting TRBD2. Trimming at V came to 10 bases and at J to 3 bases, leaving 5 bases not matched to a gene. The CDR3 runs 13 residues. CDR1 and CDR2 (germline): MNHNS, SASEGT. The CDR3 coding sequence is TGTGCCACCTACCTAGCGGGCTACAATGAGCAGTTCTTC. Translating it yields CATYLAGYNEQFF.

The rearrangement joins TRBV19 to TRBJ2-5; 14 bases fit TRBD2. This CDR3 spans 14 amino acids. The germline V gene has CDR1 LNHDA and CDR2 SQIVND (reference sequence). With 10 bases clipped from V and 4 bases from J, the junction kept 5 bases outside the gene matches. CDR3: CATSGLAGGETQYF. The CDR3 nucleotides read TGTGCCACCTCAGGACTAGCGGGAGGAGAGACCCAGTACTTC. Drawing the rest from reference TRBV19 and TRBJ2-5, the complete variable domain is DGGITQSPKYLFRKEGQNVTLSCEQNLNHDAMYWYRQDPGQGLRLIYYSQIVNDFQKGDIAEGYSVSREKKESFPLTVTSAQKNPTAFYLCATSGLAGGETQYFGPGTRLLVL.

This chain links TRBV5-4 with TRBJ2-5; possibly TRBD1 for D (6 bases). The CDR3 sequence is 15 residues long. Germline V gene lookup returns CDR1 SGHNT and CDR2 YYREEE (reference sequence). Trimming cost V 2 bases and J 4 bases, with 15 bases left between them. As DNA, the CDR3 is TGTGCCAGCAGCTTTTCCAGGGGTAGTAGAGAGACCCAGTACTTC. Translation gives CASSFSRGSRETQYF.

CDR3 in amino acids: CAWSVQAYYEQYF. CDR3 nucleotides: TGTGCCTGGAGTGTACAGGCCTACTACGAGCAGTACTTC. J is TRBJ2-7 and V is TRBV30; TRBD1 might be the D (5 bases). This CDR3 has 13 amino acids. V lost 0 bases to trimming and J lost 3 bases, with 9 bases between them. Per the germline V gene, CDR1 is GTSNPN and CDR2 is SVGIG (reference sequence).

The chain joins TRBV9 to TRBJ2-1; 8 positions agree with TRBD2. The J segment lost 4 bases and the V segment lost 0 bases, leaving 3 bases of the junction unmatched. Germline-derived CDR1 and CDR2 are SGDLS and YYNGEE. The CDR3 covers 15 residues. CDR3 residues: CASSVVAGLYNEQFF. The CDR3 bases are TGTGCCAGCAGCGTAGTAGCGGGATTATACAATGAGCAGTTCTTC.

The CDR3 here is CASSSTDGAYEQYF. In DNA form, the CDR3 reads TGCGCCAGCAGCTCGACGGACGGGGCCTACGAGCAGTACTTC. The chain carries TRBV5-1 and TRBJ2-7; a possible D gene is TRBD2 (5 bases). CDR1 and CDR2 (germline): SGHRS, YFSETQ. CDR3 size: 14 residues. V was pared by 3 bases and J by 2 bases, with 12 bases between.

V and J are TRBV29-1 and TRBJ1-4; unclear D gene. This CDR3 spans 13 amino acids. Looked up from germline, CDR1 is SQVTM and CDR2 is ANQGSEA. V gave up 7 bases and J gave up 7 bases, with 16 bases separating them. CDR3 loop: CSAFLTGVEKLFF. The CDR3 region has the DNA TGCAGCGCTTTCCTTACCGGGGTTGAAAAACTGTTTTTT.

This chain links TRBV28 with TRBJ2-5, with 11 bases fitting TRBD2. Germline V gives CDR1 MDHEN, CDR2 SYDVKM. The CDR3 is 17 amino acids. Unmatched junction bases numbered 7, after V lost 2 bases and J lost 2 bases. CDR3 in amino acids: CASSLDPGTSGQETQYF. The CDR3 coding sequence is TGTGCCAGCAGTTTAGACCCAGGGACTAGCGGACAAGAGACCCAGTACTTC.

V usage is TRBV6-1 and J usage is TRBJ1-5; D is perhaps TRBD1 (5 bases). The V gene lost 6 bases and the J gene lost 4 bases, with 16 bases spanning the gap. Germline V CDR1 and CDR2: MNHNS, SASEGT. This CDR3 has 15 residues. CDR3 residues: CASSDTGGPNQPQHF. CDR3 DNA: TGTGCCAGCAGCGACACGGGGGGACCAAATCAGCCCCAGCATTTT.

The chain combines TRBV19 with TRBJ1-2; D gene ambiguous. The CDR3 loop spans 13 amino acids. CDR1 is LNHDA, CDR2 SQIVND, per germline (reference sequence). Trimming left V 5 bases short and J 4 bases short, with 11 bases between. CDR3 nucleotide sequence: TGTGCCAGTAGTCTGACTTCTACCTATGGCTACACCTTC. It translates to CASSLTSTYGYTF.

This clone was seen only a few times. This chain connects TRBV29-1 to TRBJ2-1; 7 nucleotides agree with TRBD2. Germline V gene lookup returns CDR1 SQVTM and CDR2 ANQGSEA. Germline trimming cut 6 bases from V and 5 bases from J; bases unmatched to any gene: 7. This CDR3 comprises 13 residues. The CDR3 sequence is CSVSSGFDNEQFF. CDR3 nucleotides: TGCAGCGTCTCTAGCGGATTTGACAATGAGCAGTTCTTC.

The rearrangement uses TRBV28 and TRBJ1-4; D is possibly TRBD1 (6 bases). The V gene lost 7 bases and the J gene lost 8 bases, with 26 bases spanning the gap. This CDR3 is 17 amino acids long. Germline V gene sequence: CDR1 MDHEN, CDR2 SYDVKM. The CDR3 nucleotides read TGTGCCAGCACTCAAATAAGGTGGGGGGGCCGAGGGGAAAAACTGTTTTTT. As protein: CASTQIRWGGRGEKLFF.

The rearrangement uses TRBV5-1 and TRBJ1-3, with unresolved D. Looked up from germline, CDR1 is SGHRS and CDR2 is YFSETQ. CDR3 length: 16 amino acids. V gave up 4 bases and J gave up 0 bases, with 14 bases separating them. CDR3 DNA: TGCGCCAGCAGCGTGGCCACGGTGAGCTCTGGAAACACCATATATTTT. Translation gives CASSVATVSSGNTIYF.